This T cell receptor (beta chain) was sequenced for a study of blood T cell repertoires in COVID-19. Looking at the study overall: Sites across the United States, Italy and Spain contributed samples from acute and convalescent COVID-19.

This CDR3 is built from 16 residues. Germline assignment: CDR1 MDHEN and CDR2 SYDVKM. V dropped 4 bases and J dropped 4 bases, with 20 bases sitting between them. Original data processing: Estimated nucleated cell counts came from reference gene primer amplification. Using immunoSEQ multiplex PCR, the repertoire was profiled, and TCRdb retains in-frame clones only, with some absent. The V and J calls and clone size are taken from that table; D and trimming were inferred from the DNA. The sample lists some 40,000 clones; roughly 84% were seen once. The chain carries TRBV28 and TRBJ2-7, with D possibly matching TRBD2 (5 bases). The TCR sequence derives from a man in his sixties or seventies with active COVID-19. Source material: peripheral blood. For the CDR3, the DNA is TGTGCCAGCAGTTCCCCCTTTGGCAGAGGGTCATACGAGCAGTACTTC. Translating gives CASSSPFGRGSYEQYF.